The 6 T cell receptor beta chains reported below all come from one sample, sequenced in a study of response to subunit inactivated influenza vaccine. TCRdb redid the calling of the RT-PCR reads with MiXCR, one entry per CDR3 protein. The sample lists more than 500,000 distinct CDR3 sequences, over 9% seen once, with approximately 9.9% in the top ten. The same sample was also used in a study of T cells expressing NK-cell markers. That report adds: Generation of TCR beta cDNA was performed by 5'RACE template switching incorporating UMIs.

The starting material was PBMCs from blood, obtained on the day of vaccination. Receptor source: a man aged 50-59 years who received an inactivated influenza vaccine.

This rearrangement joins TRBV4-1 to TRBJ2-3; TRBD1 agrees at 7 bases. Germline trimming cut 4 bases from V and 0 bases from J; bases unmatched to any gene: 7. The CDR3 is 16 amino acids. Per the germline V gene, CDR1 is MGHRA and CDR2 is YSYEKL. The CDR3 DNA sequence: TGCGCCAGCAGCCTACAGGGGCAGCTTAGCACAGATACGCAGTATTTT. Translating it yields CASSLQGQLSTDTQYF.

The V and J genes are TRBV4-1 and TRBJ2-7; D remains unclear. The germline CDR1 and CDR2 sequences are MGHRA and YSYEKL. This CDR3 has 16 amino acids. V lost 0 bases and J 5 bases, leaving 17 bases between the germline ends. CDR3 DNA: TGCGCCAGCAGCCAAGAGGGCCCCTCCAACTGGGACGAGCAGTACTTC. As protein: CASSQEGPSNWDEQYF.

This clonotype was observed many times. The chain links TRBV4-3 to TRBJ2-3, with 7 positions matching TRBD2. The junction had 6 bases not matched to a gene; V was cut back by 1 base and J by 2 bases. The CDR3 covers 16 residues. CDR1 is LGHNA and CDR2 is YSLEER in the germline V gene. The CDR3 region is CASSQGPAGFTDTQYF. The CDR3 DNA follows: TGCGCCAGCAGCCAAGGTCCAGCGGGATTCACAGATACGCAGTATTTT.

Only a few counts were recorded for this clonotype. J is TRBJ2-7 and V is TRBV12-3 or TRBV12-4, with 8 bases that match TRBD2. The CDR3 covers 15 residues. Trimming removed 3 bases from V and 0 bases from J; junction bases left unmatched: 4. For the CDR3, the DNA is TGTGCCAGCAGTTTCCTAGCGGGCGGCTCCTACGAGCAGTACTTC. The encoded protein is CASSFLAGGSYEQYF.

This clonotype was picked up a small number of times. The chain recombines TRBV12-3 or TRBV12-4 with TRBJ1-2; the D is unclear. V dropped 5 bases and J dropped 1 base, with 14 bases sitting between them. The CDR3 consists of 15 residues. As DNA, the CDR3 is TGTGCCAGCAGTGTAACCCGTCGGAGTAACTATGGCTACACCTTC. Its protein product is CASSVTRRSNYGYTF.

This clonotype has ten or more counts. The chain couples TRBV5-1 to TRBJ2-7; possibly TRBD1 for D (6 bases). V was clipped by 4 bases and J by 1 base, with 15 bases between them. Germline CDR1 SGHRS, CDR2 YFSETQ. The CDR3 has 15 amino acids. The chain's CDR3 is CASSLTTGVSYEQYF. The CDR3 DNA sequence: TGCGCCAGCAGCCTAACGACAGGCGTATCCTACGAGCAGTACTTC.